Below are 15 T cell receptor beta chains sequenced from a single sample in a study of blood T cell repertoires in COVID-19. Only in-frame clones appear in the TCRdb table, and some are missing; sequencing was by immunoSEQ multiplex PCR. This sample has some 270,000 clones, with around 84% found just once. Material: peripheral blood. These receptors all come from a woman in her thirties or forties who had recovered from COVID-19.

The chain joins TRBV5-4 to TRBJ2-3; 11 bases align to TRBD2. CDR3 length equals 16 residues. From germline, CDR1 is SGHNT and CDR2 YYREEE (reference sequence). With 3 bases clipped from V and 2 bases from J, the junction kept 5 bases outside the gene matches. The CDR3 nucleotides read TGTGCCAGCAGCTCTGGACTAGCGGGCTACACAGATACGCAGTATTTT. It encodes CASSSGLAGYTDTQYF. The full variable domain, rest sourced from reference TRBV5-4 and TRBJ2-3, is ETGVTQSPTHLIKTRGQQVTLRCSSQSGHNTVSWYQQALGQGPQFIFQYYREEENGRGNFPPRFSGLQFPNYSSELNVNALELDDSALYLCASSSGLAGYTDTQYFGPGTRLTVL.

The rearrangement links TRBV2 to TRBJ2-5; maybe TRBD1 (5 bases). The V end was cut by 6 bases, the J end by 2 bases, with 7 bases between. This CDR3 is built from 12 residues. The germline gives CDR1 SNHLY, CDR2 FYNNEI. The CDR3 loop is CASRDNQETQYF. The CDR3 DNA sequence: TGTGCCAGCAGGGACAATCAAGAGACCCAGTACTTC.

The V and J genes are TRBV28 and TRBJ1-5, with D unclear. CDR1 and CDR2 from the germline V gene are MDHEN and SYDVKM. The CDR3 is made up of 12 amino acids. Trimming pared 5 bases from V and 3 bases from J, leaving 5 bases between. CDR3 protein: CASSILNQPQHF. CDR3 DNA sequence: TGTGCCAGCAGTATCCTCAATCAGCCCCAGCATTTT.

With respect to this clone: Within the sample, other DNA sequences also encode this same CDR3. The chain combines TRBV30 with TRBJ1-5; 7 bases map to TRBD1. Per the germline V gene, CDR1 is GTSNPN and CDR2 is SVGIG (reference sequence). J lost 4 bases, V lost 5 bases, and 5 bases had no gene match. The CDR3 extends over 13 amino acids. The CDR3 spells CAWAGTVNQPQHF. The CDR3 nucleotides are TGTGCCTGGGCCGGGACAGTTAATCAGCCCCAGCATTTT. Combining the CDR3 with reference TRBV30 and TRBJ1-5 gives the whole variable domain SQTIHQWPATLVQPVGSPLSLECTVEGTSNPNLYWYRQAAGRGLQLLFYSVGIGQISSEVPQNLSASRPQDRQFILSSKKLLLSDSGFYLCAWAGTVNQPQHFGDGTRLSIL.

The gene calls are TRBV10-3 and TRBJ2-3, with 11 bases identical to TRBD2. Germline CDR1 and CDR2: ENHRY and SYGVKD. Losses at the gene ends were 2 bases for V and 9 bases for J; bases not matched to a gene: 13. This CDR3 comprises 17 residues. The CDR3 DNA reads as TGTGCCATCAGTGAGGGTAGCGGGGGGGCCACACAGATAACGCAGTATTTT. This translates into CAISEGSGGATQITQYF.

This clone was counted between two and nine times. The V gene is TRBV4-1, the J gene TRBJ1-4; TRBD1 aligns across 7 bases. CDR3 length equals 16 residues. Germline V gene lookup returns CDR1 MGHRA and CDR2 YSYEKL. Trimming took 2 bases from V and 10 from J; bases not matched to a gene: 13. DNA of the CDR3: TGCGCCAGCAGCCAACTCCCTGGACAGGATGCTGTAAAACTGTTTTTT. It is translated as CASSQLPGQDAVKLFF.

The rearrangement joins TRBV5-1 to TRBJ1-6; possible D gene TRBD1, 5 bases. Germline assignment: CDR1 SGHRS and CDR2 YFSETQ. V gave up 0 bases and J gave up 8 bases, with 9 bases separating them. CDR3 length equals 14 residues. CDR3 DNA sequence: TGCGCCAGCAGCTTGGAGGGGCGAGATTCACCCCTCCACTTT. Protein sequence: CASSLEGRDSPLHF.

This clone was counted a few times. One end of the junction is discordant with germline, which a read error may explain. J is TRBJ1-2 and V is TRBV5-1; a weak D match, TRBD1 (6 bases). CDR1 and CDR2 from the germline V gene are SGHRS and YFSETQ. CDR3 length: 12 residues. CDR3 in DNA: TGCGCCAGCAGCCCGTATGGTGGACAGTCAAACTTC. As protein: CASSPYGGQSNF.

This sequence joins TRBV19 and TRBJ1-2, with a tentative D call TRBD1 (6 bases). Trimming pared 4 bases from V and 5 bases from J, leaving 17 bases between. The CDR3 spans 15 residues. Germline V gives CDR1 LNHDA, CDR2 SQIVND (reference sequence). DNA of the CDR3: TGTGCCAGTAGTACCATACAGGGTTCCTTGTATGGCTACACCTTC. Protein product: CASSTIQGSLYGYTF.

The chain is built from TRBV19 and TRBJ2-2, with 9 bases fitting TRBD1. CDR1 is LNHDA, CDR2 SQIVND, per germline (reference sequence). The CDR3 consists of 16 residues. V gave up 3 bases and J gave up 3 bases; unmatched junction bases: 5. This CDR3 is CASSIETGGYTGELFF. CDR3 coding DNA: TGTGCCAGTAGTATTGAGACAGGGGGATACACCGGGGAGCTGTTTTTT. Combining the CDR3 with reference TRBV19 and TRBJ2-2 gives the whole variable domain DGGITQSPKYLFRKEGQNVTLSCEQNLNHDAMYWYRQDPGQGLRLIYYSQIVNDFQKGDIAEGYSVSREKKESFPLTVTSAQKNPTAFYLCASSIETGGYTGELFFGEGSRLTVL.

The chain carries TRBV12-3 or TRBV12-4 and TRBJ2-5; a possible D gene is TRBD2 (5 bases). CDR3 length equals 12 residues. Trimming took off 7 bases at V and 7 bases at J, with 13 bases between the two ends. The CDR3 region has the DNA TGTGCCAGCACCGCAAACCGGGGGACCCAGTACTTC. Protein product: CASTANRGTQYF.

The rearrangement links TRBV28 to TRBJ2-7; D might be TRBD1 (5 bases). The germline V gene encodes CDR1 MDHEN and CDR2 SYDVKM. Trimming stripped 5 bases from V and 2 bases from J, with 13 bases between. This CDR3 spans 14 amino acids. The CDR3 is CASSQMTETYEQYF. CDR3 bases: TGTGCCAGCAGTCAGATGACAGAAACCTACGAGCAGTACTTC.

The genes are TRBV30 and TRBJ1-2, with D unresolved. The length of the CDR3 is 12 residues. Germline lookup yields CDR1 GTSNPN and CDR2 SVGIG (reference sequence). V was cut by 1 base and J by 7 bases, with 10 bases left in between. CDR3 coding DNA: TGTGCCTGGAGTGAGTCCCCAGGTGGCTACACCTTC. Its protein is CAWSESPGGYTF.

This chain uses TRBV6-5 with TRBJ2-7; 12 bases align to TRBD1. Trimming at V came to 7 bases and at J to 4 bases, leaving 8 bases not matched to a gene. The CDR3 consists of 15 residues. Germline V CDR1 and CDR2: MNHEY, SVGAGI. The CDR3 here is CASIGGTGGLYEQYF. CDR3 in DNA: TGTGCCAGCATTGGAGGGACAGGGGGCTTGTACGAGCAGTACTTC.

The chain has TRBV2 and TRBJ2-3; D may be TRBD1 (6 bases). CDR3 length equals 13 residues. Germline V gene data show CDR1 as SNHLY and CDR2 as FYNNEI. Trimming took 7 bases from V and 4 from J, leaving 12 bases between them. The CDR3 sequence is CASTQPGADTQYF. Written as DNA, the CDR3 is TGTGCCAGCACCCAACCAGGGGCAGATACGCAGTATTTT. The full variable domain, its missing parts supplied by reference TRBV2 and TRBJ2-3, is EPEVTQTPSHQVTQMGQEVILRCVPISNHLYFYWYRQILGQKVEFLVSFYNNEISEKSEIFDDQFSVERPDGSNFTLKIRSTKLEDSAMYFCASTQPGADTQYFGPGTRLTVL.